The following is a T cell receptor beta chain sequence with its context. At least ten counts were recorded for this clonotype. Its antigen remains undetermined. No quality values exist for individual bases; no much larger clone is one base distant. The record originates from a study of neurological immune-mediated disorders (dated by TCRdb to between 2019 and 2020). With respect to the entire study: Using UMI-based sequencing, the study compared peripheral blood TCR-beta repertoires from patients with HTLV-I-associated myelopathy (HAM/TSP), patients with multiple sclerosis, and healthy controls. Of the 65 to 70 subjects in the cohort, roughly 14 were HAM/TSP patients, some 34 were multiple sclerosis patients, and roughly 20 were healthy controls. Alongside PBMC samples, the set of approximately 100 TCR-beta libraries contained longitudinal samples, technical triplicates, and paired CD4+ and CD8+ T-cell subsets that had been sorted.

CDR1 and CDR2 were assigned from the germline V gene as SQVTM and ANQGSEA. V trim: 4 bases; J trim: 4 bases; unmatched bases: 4. The CDR3 measures 13 amino acids from cysteine to phenylalanine. Only the CDR3 DNA stays, 39 bases, in frame from base 1. General findings and caveats noted by the study authors: The highest TCR clonal expansion was observed in HAM/TSP patients, whereas the lowest was observed in MS patients, even when compared with healthy controls. Expanded clones from different subjects shared no identical CDR3 amino acid sequences, which suggests that TCR-beta repertoires were private in all groups.

cDNA was synthesized by template-switch 5'RACE using a primer with a 10-nucleotide random unique molecular identifier that tagged each TCR transcript. Every sequencing run covered 15-18 subjects and yielded more than 170 million TCR-beta sequences. The RNeasy kit was used to extract total RNA. The KAPA Real-time Library Amplification kit was used to amplify TCR-beta VDJ regions with primers for the TCR constant region and the 5'RACE anchor. Sample indexes and Illumina adaptors were added in a first PCR, after which library yield was increased in a second PCR. The roughly 650 bp TCR product was size-selected on a 2% E-gel SizeSelection system after Ampure bead purification. Library quality was checked on a Bioanalyzer, concentration was measured with Qubit, and libraries were quantified with the Kapa Library Quantification kit before pooling. Paired-end 2 x 150 bp sequencing of the libraries was performed on an Illumina HiSeq 2500. To increase sequence diversity, about 25-31% phiX was spiked into each library pool. As for the authors' bioinformatics: Quality-filtered reads were processed with the UMI-based MiGEC pipeline, and over 75% of raw TCR sequences were removed by the MiGEC pipeline during error correction. IMGT germline references were used for aligning VDJ genes, and each clonotype was defined as a unique CDR3 amino acid sequence together with its V-J genes. Clonal expansion, Shannon diversity and CDR3 relatedness were evaluated with VDJtools (CalcPairwiseDistances, ClusterSamples), while phylogenetic trees were built in CLCbio workbench. Using coefficient-of-variation modelling across technical triplicates, the study counted a clone as expanded if it had at least 8 unique UMIs. The public reads were reanalyzed by TCRdb: fastp trimming at Q25, MiXCR alignment, in-frame beta chains only. CDR3 protein duplicates are merged, each entry listing the most common genes and DNA. The V and J calls, along with clone size, are taken from TCRdb and not from the paper's own processing. The sample table shows tens of thousands of distinct CDR3 sequences, and more than 5% are seen once. In total, the top ten clones hold about 0.5% of the sample.

Blood bank volunteers in Maryland, USA served as the healthy controls. Sorted-subset TCR libraries were prepared from some 940,000 sorted CD4+ or CD8+ T cells. PBMCs were separated from peripheral blood using Ficoll-Hypaque density gradient centrifugation and then cryopreserved in liquid nitrogen. The study also sequenced paired sorted CD4+ and CD8+ subsets from healthy controls, HAM/TSP patients and MS patients. The sequence joins TRBV29-1 to TRBJ2-5, with 9 bases matching TRBD2. The sequencing sample was made of CD4+ T cells from blood. The clonotype comes from a woman aged 40 to 50 in good health. The base sequence is TGCAGCGTTGTAGCGGGAGTTCCAGAGACCCAGTACTTC. It translates as CSVVAGVPETQYF.